Below, 30 T cell receptor beta chains from the same sample are listed, as sequenced in a study of T cell changes during pregnancy in multiple sclerosis. Method: immunoSEQ multiplex PCR; TCRdb's copy keeps in-frame clones and lacks some. Seen here are around 44,000 clones, roughly 92% observed once, and the top ten hold about 1.5%. What was sequenced was peripheral blood. These receptors all come from a female donor with multiple sclerosis, enrolled in a pregnancy study.

CDR3: CASSLDRVSGNTIYF. The CDR3 DNA is TGTGCCAGCAGCCTCGACAGGGTCTCTGGAAACACCATATATTTT. The rearrangement joins TRBV7-9 to TRBJ1-3; TRBD1 matches 7 bases. The CDR3 contains 15 residues. The V gene end was trimmed by 5 bases and the J gene end by 0 bases; junction bases not matched to a gene: 4. The V gene's germline CDR1 is SEHNR and CDR2 FQNEAQ (reference sequence).

The rearrangement joins TRBV5-5 to TRBJ2-3, with D unresolved. The germline CDR1 and CDR2 sequences are SGHKS and YYEKEE (reference sequence). The CDR3 contains 14 residues. The V end lost 2 bases, the J end lost 4 bases, and 11 bases lay between the germline ends. In nucleotides, the CDR3 is TGTGCCAGCAGCTTATTGATTTTTGCAGATACGCAGTATTTT. Translation gives CASSLLIFADTQYF.

The rearrangement links TRBV18 to TRBJ2-7, with TRBD2 identical over 7 bases. CDR1 is KGHSH, CDR2 LQKENI, per germline. The V and J ends lost 5 bases and 4 bases, in that order; junction bases with no gene match: 5. This CDR3 comprises 13 residues. The CDR3 loop is CASSIIGGYEQYF. CDR3 sequence (DNA): TGTGCCAGCTCAATTATCGGGGGGTACGAGCAGTACTTC.

The count of this clone is one. V usage is TRBV5-4 and J usage is TRBJ2-3; tentative D call: TRBD1 (5 bases). The CDR3 has 15 residues. CDR1 SGHNT and CDR2 YYREEE come from the germline V gene (reference sequence). With 5 bases removed from V and 2 bases from J, the gap between germline ends came to 15 bases. The DNA for the CDR3 is TGTGCCAGCAGTACAGGACAAACAAACACAGATACGCAGTATTTT. Residues: CASSTGQTNTDTQYF.

This clone was found once. This chain uses TRBV18 with TRBJ2-7, with D perhaps assigned TRBD1 or TRBD2 (5 bases each). Germline V gene sequence: CDR1 KGHSH, CDR2 LQKENI. This CDR3 is 14 amino acids long. V gave up 0 bases and J gave up 7 bases, with 13 bases separating them. DNA for the CDR3: TGTGCCAGCTCACCACCCCGAGGGGCAAGGGAGCAGTACTTC. It encodes CASSPPRGAREQYF.

CDR3 coding DNA: TGTGCCAGCAGTTCCTCGTCTCTAGGGCAAGAGACCCAGTACTTC. This gives the protein CASSSSSLGQETQYF. The chain recombines TRBV27 with TRBJ2-5; the D is unclear. This CDR3 comprises 15 residues. V gave up 4 bases and J gave up 2 bases, with 14 bases separating them. Per germline, CDR1 MNHEY and CDR2 SMNVEV (reference sequence).

This clone was recorded a few times. This CDR3 is CASSRTGGEQYF. CDR3 DNA sequence: TGTGCCAGCAGCCGGACAGGGGGCGAGCAGTACTTC. This rearrangement joins TRBV13 to TRBJ2-7, with TRBD1 matching over 10 bases. Per the germline V gene, CDR1 is PRHDT and CDR2 is FYEKMQ (reference sequence). There are 12 residues in the CDR3. The junction had 1 base not matched to a gene; V was cut back by 5 bases and J by 6 bases.

This chain links TRBV7-9 with TRBJ2-1, with 13 bases lining up with TRBD2. CDR1 SEHNR and CDR2 FQNEAQ come from the germline V gene (reference sequence). The CDR3 is made up of 16 amino acids. J lost 5 bases, V lost 4 bases, and 5 bases had no gene match. The CDR3 sequence: CASSSILAGGDNEQFF. The CDR3 nucleotides are TGTGCCAGCAGCTCGATACTAGCGGGAGGGGACAATGAGCAGTTCTTC.

The rearrangement joins TRBV19 to TRBJ2-5, with unresolved D. CDR3 length: 11 residues. The germline V and J ends were trimmed by 4 bases and 2 bases, with 2 bases remaining between them. In germline, CDR1 is LNHDA, CDR2 SQIVND (reference sequence). The DNA for the CDR3 is TGTGCCAGTAGTAATCAAGAGACCCAGTACTTC. Translation: CASSNQETQYF.

The CDR3 DNA follows: TGCGCCAGCAGTGTGAGTACGGCGTCCGAGCAGTACTTC. Protein sequence: CASSVSTASEQYF. J is TRBJ2-7 and V is TRBV10-2; D is undetermined. The CDR3 runs to 13 residues. The V and J ends lost 4 bases and 6 bases respectively, with 13 bases between them. The germline V gene encodes CDR1 WSHSY and CDR2 SAAADI.

This chain uses TRBV4-1 with TRBJ2-5, with 11 bases identical to TRBD2. The CDR3 extends over 15 amino acids. CDR1 MGHRA and CDR2 YSYEKL come from the germline V gene. V was pared by 0 bases and J by 5 bases, with 2 bases of the junction left unmatched. The CDR3 loop reads CASSQEPSGGETQYF. CDR3 sequence (DNA): TGCGCCAGCAGCCAAGAACCTAGCGGGGGGGAGACCCAGTACTTC.

The chain employs TRBV5-1 and TRBJ2-3, with 7 bases lining up with TRBD1. V trimming: 5 bases; J trimming: 5 bases; junction bases outside the gene matches: 2. Germline V gene data show CDR1 as SGHRS and CDR2 as YFSETQ. The CDR3 has 12 amino acids. CDR3 loop: CASRQGLDTQYF. Written as DNA, the CDR3 is TGCGCCAGCAGACAGGGGTTAGATACGCAGTATTTT.

The V call is TRBV9, the J call TRBJ2-1, with 8 bases fitting TRBD2. Germline assignment: CDR1 SGDLS and CDR2 YYNGEE. This CDR3 is built from 15 residues. V lost 4 bases and J lost 9; bases outside the gene matches: 12. The CDR3 region is CASSRGGVAEGEQFF. CDR3 nucleotide sequence: TGTGCCAGCAGCCGGGGGGGCGTGGCGGAAGGTGAGCAGTTCTTC.

This chain joins TRBV15 and TRBJ1-1; 7 bases align to TRBD1. CDR1 is LNHNV and CDR2 is YYDKDF in the germline V gene (reference sequence). The trim removed 6 bases at V and 0 bases at J, leaving 7 bases unmatched. CDR3 size: 15 residues. The CDR3 region has the DNA TGTGCCACCAGTTCGGACAGGAGCATGAACACTGAAGCTTTCTTT. Translation: CATSSDRSMNTEAFF.

This clone has a single count. The V gene is TRBV10-3, the J gene TRBJ1-2, with D tentatively TRBD1 (6 bases). V was cut by 2 bases and J by 4 bases, with 14 bases left in between. Per germline, CDR1 ENHRY and CDR2 SYGVKD. This CDR3 has 15 amino acids. DNA for the CDR3: TGTGCCATCAGTGAGGGACAGTACCCCCCCTATGGCTACACCTTC. It yields the protein CAISEGQYPPYGYTF.

The chain uses TRBV7-3 and TRBJ2-2, with D possibly TRBD1 on 5 matching bases. The CDR3 covers 14 residues. The ends were cut back, 2 bases at V and 1 base at J, with 5 bases in the middle. Germline-derived CDR1 and CDR2 are SGHTA and FQGTGA. The CDR3 region has the DNA TGTGCCAGCAGCTTACAGGGGAACACCGGGGAGCTGTTTTTT. Residues: CASSLQGNTGELFF.

The genes are TRBV4-1 and TRBJ1-2; D may be TRBD1 (6 bases). Germline CDR1 and CDR2: MGHRA and YSYEKL. The CDR3 loop spans 15 amino acids. The V end lost 0 bases, the J end lost 7 bases, and 15 bases lay between the germline ends. CDR3 in amino acids: CASSQDRSGASGYTF. Here the CDR3 DNA reads TGCGCCAGCAGCCAAGATCGCTCGGGGGCGAGTGGCTACACCTTC.

A single count supports this clone. One end of the junction fails to match germline, which may point to a read error. This chain uses TRBV7-9 with TRBJ2-7; the D gene is possibly TRBD1 (5 bases). The CDR3 has 12 amino acids. CDR1 SEHNR and CDR2 FQNEAQ come from the germline V gene (reference sequence). The CDR3 nucleotides read TGTGCCAGCAGCTTAGAGGGGATCAAAACGCTCTTC. Protein: CASSLEGIKTLF.

Concerning this clone itself: No conserved phenylalanine or tryptophan is present at the end of the CDR3, so a read error is the likely explanation. It is unclear where the CDR3 begins or ends on the DNA, so no DNA is shown, and the CDR3 is as TCRdb lists it. V usage is TRBV3-2 and J usage is TRBJ1-1; TRBD1, the D gene given by the table, was not confirmed from the DNA. TRBV3-2 is annotated as a pseudogene. A total of 8 residues make up the CDR3, ends included. This CDR3 is CASSQGAI.

CDR3 protein: CASSEGTPSYEQYF. DNA of the CDR3: TGCGCCAGCAGTGAGGGGACACCCTCCTACGAGCAGTACTTC. V is TRBV10-1 and J is TRBJ2-7; D perhaps matches TRBD1 (6 bases). Germline CDR1 reads WNHNN; CDR2 reads SYGVQD (reference sequence). This CDR3 has 14 amino acids. V lost 2 bases and J 0 bases, leaving 8 bases between the germline ends.

This chain connects TRBV7-9 to TRBJ1-2; 8 bases align to TRBD1. Trimming removed 7 bases from V and 8 bases from J; junction bases left unmatched: 9. The germline V gene encodes CDR1 SEHNR and CDR2 FQNEAQ (reference sequence). The CDR3 totals 13 residues. CDR3 DNA sequence: TGTGCCAGCACGCAACAGGGGGAAGGCGGCTACACCTTC. Its protein is CASTQQGEGGYTF. The whole variable domain, filled in from reference TRBV7-9 and TRBJ1-2, reads DTGVSQNPRHKITKRGQNVTFRCDPISEHNRLYWYRQTLGQGPEFLTYFQNEAQLEKSRLLSDRFSAERPKGSFSTLEIQRTEQGDSAMYLCASTQQGEGGYTFGSGTRLTVV.

The chain couples TRBV19 to TRBJ1-2; D gene unclear. This CDR3 has 17 amino acids. V was cut by 5 bases and J by 4 bases, with 23 bases left in between. The germline V gene has CDR1 LNHDA and CDR2 SQIVND (reference sequence). The CDR3 coding sequence is TGTGCCAGTAGTCGGTCACCGGCAAATCGAAAGACCTATGGCTACACCTTC. It encodes CASSRSPANRKTYGYTF.

The V and J genes are TRBV12-5 and TRBJ2-1, with a possible D match to TRBD2 (6 bases). This CDR3 is built from 14 residues. Trimming removed 5 bases at V and 8 bases at J, with 16 bases between. Per the germline V gene, CDR1 is LGHNT and CDR2 is FRNRAP. The CDR3 protein is CASGSETRLYEQFF. The CDR3 DNA is TGTGCTAGTGGTAGCGAGACTAGACTCTATGAGCAGTTCTTC. Supplemented by reference TRBV12-5 and TRBJ2-1, the full variable domain reads DARVTQTPRHKVTEMGQEVTMRCQPILGHNTVFWYRQTMMQGLELLAYFRNRAPLDDSGMPKDRFSAEMPDATLATLKIQPSEPRDSAVYFCASGSETRLYEQFFGPGTRLTVL.

The rearrangement uses TRBV6-1 and TRBJ2-7; no clear D. The CDR3 is 14 residues long. V lost 1 base and J 6 bases, leaving 13 bases between the germline ends. Germline V CDR1 and CDR2: MNHNS, SASEGT. CDR3 sequence reads: CASSEGRKGAEQYF. The CDR3 nucleotides are TGTGCCAGCAGTGAAGGTCGGAAGGGCGCCGAGCAGTACTTC.

This clone turned up a few times. The rearrangement links TRBV27 to TRBJ1-2; perhaps TRBD1 as D (6 bases). The CDR3 runs 13 residues. Trimming stripped 6 bases from V and 6 bases from J, with 14 bases between. Germline CDR1 and CDR2: MNHEY and SMNVEV (reference sequence). CDR3 loop: CASSQKGGDGYTF. The CDR3 coding sequence is TGTGCCAGCAGCCAAAAGGGGGGGGATGGCTACACCTTC.

V and J are TRBV28 and TRBJ2-7, with D tentatively TRBD2 (6 bases). The CDR3 spans 15 residues. V lost 6 bases to trimming and J lost 1 base, with 16 bases between them. Germline CDR1 reads MDHEN; CDR2 reads SYDVKM. The CDR3: CASSPPSATSYEQYF. The CDR3 DNA is TGTGCCAGCAGCCCCCCTAGCGCGACTTCCTACGAGCAGTACTTC. Full variable domain (missing parts from reference TRBV28 and TRBJ2-7): DVKVTQSSRYLVKRTGEKVFLECVQDMDHENMFWYRQDPGLGLRLIYFSYDVKMKEKGDIPEGYSVSREKKERFSLILESASTNQTSMYLCASSPPSATSYEQYFGPGTRLTVT.

J is TRBJ2-3 and V is TRBV4-1; TRBD2 matches 7 bases. CDR1 MGHRA and CDR2 YSYEKL come from the germline V gene. With 4 bases clipped from V and 2 bases from J, the junction kept 15 bases outside the gene matches. This CDR3 contains 18 residues. The CDR3 is CASSLRRGTLGLTDTQYF. The CDR3 DNA reads TGCGCCAGCAGCCTGAGGCGGGGGACCCTTGGACTCACAGATACGCAGTATTTT.

The gene calls are TRBV5-1 and TRBJ1-1; a possible D gene is TRBD1 (5 bases). Between the trimmed V and J ends, which lost 5 bases and 2 bases, there was a span of 10 bases. Germline V gives CDR1 SGHRS, CDR2 YFSETQ. The CDR3 contains 13 residues. CDR3 bases: TGCGCCAGCAGACGGGGGATTAACACTGAAGCTTTCTTT. This translates into CASRRGINTEAFF.

This chain connects TRBV10-3 to TRBJ1-1; weak D call: TRBD1 (6 bases). CDR1 and CDR2 from the germline V gene are ENHRY and SYGVKD. CDR3 length equals 14 residues. V lost 6 bases and J lost 7, with 18 bases in between. The CDR3 sequence is CAIRGSTGRVEAFF. The CDR3 nucleotides are TGTGCCATCAGGGGATCAACAGGGCGAGTTGAAGCTTTCTTT.

The gene calls are TRBV4-1 and TRBJ1-2; D is unresolved. The V end lost 1 base, the J end lost 0 bases, and 9 bases lay between the germline ends. The CDR3 is made up of 15 amino acids. The V gene's germline CDR1 is MGHRA and CDR2 YSYEKL. CDR3 loop: CASSQGFGPNYGYTF. In DNA, the CDR3 is TGCGCCAGCAGCCAAGGATTCGGACCTAACTATGGCTACACCTTC.